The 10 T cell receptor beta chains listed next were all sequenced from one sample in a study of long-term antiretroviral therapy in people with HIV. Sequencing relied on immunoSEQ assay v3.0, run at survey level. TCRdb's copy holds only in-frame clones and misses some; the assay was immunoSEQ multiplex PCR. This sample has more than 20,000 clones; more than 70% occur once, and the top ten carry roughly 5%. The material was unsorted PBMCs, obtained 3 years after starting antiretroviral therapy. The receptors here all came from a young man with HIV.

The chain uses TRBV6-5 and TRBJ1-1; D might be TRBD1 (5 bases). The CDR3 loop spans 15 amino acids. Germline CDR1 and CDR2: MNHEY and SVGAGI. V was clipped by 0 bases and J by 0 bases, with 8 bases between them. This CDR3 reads CASSYSLTVNTEAFF. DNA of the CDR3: TGTGCCAGCAGTTACTCTTTGACAGTGAACACTGAAGCTTTCTTT.

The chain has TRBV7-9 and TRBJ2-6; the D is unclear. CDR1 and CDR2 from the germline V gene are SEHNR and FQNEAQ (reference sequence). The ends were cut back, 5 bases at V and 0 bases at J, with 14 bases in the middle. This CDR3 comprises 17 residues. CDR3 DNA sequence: TGTGCCAGCAGCCCCGGATTCTCGGGCTCTGGGGCCAACGTCCTGACTTTC. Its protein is CASSPGFSGSGANVLTF.

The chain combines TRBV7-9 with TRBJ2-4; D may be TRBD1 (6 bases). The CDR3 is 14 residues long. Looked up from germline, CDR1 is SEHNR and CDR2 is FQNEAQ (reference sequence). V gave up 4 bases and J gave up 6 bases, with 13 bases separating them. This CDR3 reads CASSSVGRGNIQYF. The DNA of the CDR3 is TGTGCCAGCAGCTCAGTAGGCAGGGGAAACATTCAGTACTTC.

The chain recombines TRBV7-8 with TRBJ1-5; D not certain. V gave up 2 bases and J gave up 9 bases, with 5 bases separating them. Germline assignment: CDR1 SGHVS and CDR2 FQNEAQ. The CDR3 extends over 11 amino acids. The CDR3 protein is CASSLLGPQHF. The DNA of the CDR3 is TGTGCCAGCAGCTTATTAGGGCCCCAGCATTTT.

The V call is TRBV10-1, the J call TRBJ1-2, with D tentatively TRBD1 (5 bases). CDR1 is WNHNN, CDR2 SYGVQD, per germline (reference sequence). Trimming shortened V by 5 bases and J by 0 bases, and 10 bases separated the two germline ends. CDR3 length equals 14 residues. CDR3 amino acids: CASSPGTTNYGYTF. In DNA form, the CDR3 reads TGCGCCAGCAGTCCAGGGACTACTAACTATGGCTACACCTTC.

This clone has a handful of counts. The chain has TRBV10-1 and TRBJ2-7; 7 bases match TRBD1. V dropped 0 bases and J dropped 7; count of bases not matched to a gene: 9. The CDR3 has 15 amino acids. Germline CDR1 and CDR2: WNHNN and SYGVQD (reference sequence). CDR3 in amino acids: CASSESKGANGEQYF. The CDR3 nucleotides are TGCGCCAGCAGTGAGTCAAAGGGGGCAAATGGTGAGCAGTACTTC.

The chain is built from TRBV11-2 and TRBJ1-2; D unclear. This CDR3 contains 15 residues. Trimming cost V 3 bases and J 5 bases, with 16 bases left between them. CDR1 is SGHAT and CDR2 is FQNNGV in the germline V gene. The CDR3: CASSLGSAGYYGYTF. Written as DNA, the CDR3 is TGTGCCAGCAGCTTGGGATCAGCCGGCTATTATGGCTACACCTTC.

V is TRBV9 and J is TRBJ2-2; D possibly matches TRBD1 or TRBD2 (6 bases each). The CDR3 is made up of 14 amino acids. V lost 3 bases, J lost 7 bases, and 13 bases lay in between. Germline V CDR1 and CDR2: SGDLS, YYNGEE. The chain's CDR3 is CASSAHREDGELFF. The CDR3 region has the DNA TGTGCCAGCAGCGCCCACAGGGAGGACGGGGAGCTGTTTTTT. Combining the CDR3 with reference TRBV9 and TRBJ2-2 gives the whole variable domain DSGVTQTPKHLITATGQRVTLRCSPRSGDLSVYWYQQSLDQGLQFLIQYYNGEERAKGNILERFSAQQFPDLHSELNLSSLELGDSALYFCASSAHREDGELFFGEGSRLTVL.

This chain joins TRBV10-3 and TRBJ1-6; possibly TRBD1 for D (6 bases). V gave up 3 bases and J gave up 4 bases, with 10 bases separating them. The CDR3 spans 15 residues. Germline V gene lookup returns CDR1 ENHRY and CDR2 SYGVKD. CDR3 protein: CAISEQGQYNSPLHF. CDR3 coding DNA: TGTGCCATCAGTGAACAGGGCCAATATAATTCACCCCTCCACTTT.

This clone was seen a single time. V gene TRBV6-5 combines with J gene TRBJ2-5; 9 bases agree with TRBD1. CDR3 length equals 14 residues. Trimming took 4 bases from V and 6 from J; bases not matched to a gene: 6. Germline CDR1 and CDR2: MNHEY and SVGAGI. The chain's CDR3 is CASSSKTGGQTQYF. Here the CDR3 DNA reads TGTGCCAGCAGTTCCAAGACAGGGGGACAGACCCAGTACTTC.